This T cell receptor (beta chain) stems from a study of blood T cell repertoires in COVID-19. Study overall: Specimens from acute and convalescent COVID-19 originated in the United States, Italy and Spain. PBMCs, B-cell-depleted T cells, or T cells provided the cDNA or gDNA that made up the material.

Seattle researchers signed up patients amid active infection and tracked them longitudinally. Original handling: From reference gene primer amplification, estimates of nucleated cell counts were derived. Sequencing was performed with immunoSEQ multiplex PCR; in TCRdb, only in-frame clones are kept and a portion is missing. V, J and clone size derive from that table, while D and trimming were established from the DNA sequence. The sample lists about 110,000 clones; roughly four fifths were seen once. Germline CDR1 reads SGHTS; CDR2 reads YDEGEE. V shed 4 bases and J 4 bases; nucleotides not matched to a gene: 13. The length of the CDR3 is 18 residues.

The clonotype comes from a man of 80 years or more with COVID-19, enrolled during active disease. Sequenced sample: peripheral blood. The gene calls are TRBV5-8 and TRBJ2-2; 10 bases match TRBD2. The CDR3 loop is CASSPEWTSGGGTGELFF. CDR3 coding DNA: TGTGCCAGCAGCCCGGAGTGGACTAGCGGAGGGGGCACCGGGGAGCTGTTTTTT.